Listed here are 8 T cell receptor beta chains from one sample, sequenced in a study of blood T cells in healthy people across ages. A J-beta primer mix and a sample-barcoded 5' primer were used in a second PCR of about 7 to 12 cycles. TCRdb re-analysed the 5' RACE reads in MiXCR, keeping a single row per CDR3 protein. The sample records hundreds of thousands of distinct CDR3 sequences, about 40% being singletons. Sequencing was carried out using blood. The receptors were gathered from a woman in her fifties or sixties in good health.

The chain is built from TRBV29-1 and TRBJ2-1; 7 positions match TRBD2. CDR1 SQVTM and CDR2 ANQGSEA come from the germline V gene. V gave up 7 bases and J gave up 7 bases; unmatched junction bases: 10. CDR3 length equals 13 residues. CDR3 amino acids: CSGGLGLRNEQFF. CDR3 coding DNA: TGCAGCGGTGGACTAGGGCTTCGGAATGAGCAGTTCTTC.

This clonotype was detected many times. This sequence joins TRBV10-3 and TRBJ2-7; D might be TRBD1 (5 bases). The CDR3 has 11 residues. Deletions cut 9 bases from V and 5 bases from J, with 11 bases between. Germline CDR1 ENHRY, CDR2 SYGVKD. The CDR3 bases are TGTGCCATACGACAGATTGACGAGCAGTACTTC. Protein product: CAIRQIDEQYF.

The J gene is TRBJ1-1, the V gene TRBV24-1, with D unclear. Trimming shortened V by 4 bases and J by 10 bases, and 9 bases separated the two germline ends. CDR1 and CDR2 from the germline V gene are KGHDR and SFDVKD. The CDR3 has 11 amino acids. The DNA for the CDR3 is TGTGCCACCAGTGACTCAAGAGGAGCTTTCTTT. This encodes CATSDSRGAFF.

The CDR3 here is CSANPSDRPYEQYF. DNA for the CDR3: TGCAGTGCTAACCCTAGCGACCGCCCCTACGAGCAGTACTTC. The chain couples TRBV20-1 to TRBJ2-7; weak D call: TRBD2 (6 bases). Germline V gene sequence: CDR1 DFQATT, CDR2 SNEGSKA (reference sequence). The CDR3 has 14 amino acids. V lost 4 bases and J lost 2, with 15 bases in between.

This clonotype was seen at least ten times. The rearrangement links TRBV10-3 to TRBJ1-2; D remains unclear. Germline V gene data show CDR1 as ENHRY and CDR2 as SYGVKD. CDR3 length: 10 residues. The germline V and J ends were trimmed by 3 bases and 8 bases, with 4 bases remaining between them. The CDR3 nucleotides read TGTGCCATCAGTGATGAAGGCTACACCTTC. Translating it yields CAISDEGYTF.

Comment on this clonotype: This may stem from a read error, because a much larger clone lies one nucleotide away. This chain links TRBV25-1 with TRBJ2-3; D is perhaps TRBD1 (5 bases). Germline V gene sequence: CDR1 MGHDK, CDR2 SYGVNS. The CDR3 contains 15 residues. The CDR3 loop reads CASSERNMYTGTQYF. DNA for the CDR3: TGTGCCAGCAGTGAAAGGAACATGTACACAGGTACGCAGTATTTT.

This clonotype was counted only a few times. The V call is TRBV25-1, the J call TRBJ2-1, with 10 bases aligning to TRBD1. The CDR3 is 14 amino acids. Germline lookup yields CDR1 MGHDK and CDR2 SYGVNS. V was pared by 10 bases and J by 7 bases, with 10 bases of the junction left unmatched. CDR3 DNA sequence: TGTGCCACACGAACGGACAGGGGGGCGAATGAGCAGTTCTTC. As protein: CATRTDRGANEQFF.

The chain employs TRBV20-1 and TRBJ2-1; 7 nucleotides line up with TRBD2. CDR3 length: 16 residues. In germline, CDR1 is DFQATT, CDR2 SNEGSKA (reference sequence). V lost 1 base, J lost 6 bases, and 12 bases stayed unmatched. The CDR3 coding sequence is TGCAGTGCTAGAGCCCTTGCGGGAGAAAAAGGCAATGAGCAGTTCTTC. Amino acids: CSARALAGEKGNEQFF.